The rows below give T cell receptor beta chains drawn from one sample of a study of cytomegalovirus exposure and HLA in healthy donors. Data came from immunoSEQ multiplex PCR; TCRdb stores just in-frame clones and leaves some out. The data show about 120,000 clones, about 79% seen once. Sequenced: PBMCs. Every receptor here comes from a man aged 25 to 45 in good health and CMV-seropositive. Both conserved end residues are trimmed from each CDR3. D genes are given only for firm matches. Not all rows give a size; the values are once, few, many and, for expanded clones, a class.

j_gene,v_gene,d_gene,abundance,CDR3aa
TRBJ1-1,TRBV4-1,-,-,ASSLLGSAHTEAF
TRBJ2-7,TRBV11-3,-,once,ASSLVGGSPIPYEQY
TRBJ2-5,TRBV7-8,TRBD1,-,ASSARDRGLLGETQY
TRBJ1-3,TRBV11-2,-,few,ASSRVFGNTIY
TRBJ2-1,TRBV10-3,TRBD2,-,AIRDGGAYEQF
TRBJ2-1,TRBV6-5,TRBD2,-,ASSPLREGNNEQF
TRBJ2-7,TRBV13,-,-,ASSLSPGVIREQY
TRBJ2-3,TRBV4-2,-,-,ASSQVQGDTDTQY
TRBJ2-5,TRBV7-3,TRBD2,-,ASSPGLAVPETQY
TRBJ2-1,TRBV7-2,TRBD2,-,ASSLALGRGGLNEQF
TRBJ1-1,TRBV28,-,-,ASTLGGEAF
TRBJ2-5,TRBV4-3,TRBD2,few,ASSQAGGGSQETQY
TRBJ2-3,TRBV30,TRBD2,-,AWARGSGGYTDTQY
TRBJ2-3,TRBV28,TRBD2,once,ASRGTSGRSTDTQY
-,TRBV9,TRBD2,-,ASKASGGHEQY
TRBJ1-2,TRBV19,-,many,ASSISLRDIDGYT
TRBJ2-7,TRBV18,TRBD1,-,ASSGGTGASYEQY
TRBJ2-6,TRBV30,TRBD2,-,AWGGRVAGSSGANVLT
TRBJ1-1,TRBV7-9,-,-,ASSFGIDSGEAF
TRBJ1-6,TRBV29-1,TRBD1,-,SVEEAGGSPLH
TRBJ1-1,TRBV19,-,-,ASSIQQGTEAF
TRBJ1-2,TRBV10-3,-,-,AISDPETDSDGYT
TRBJ2-3,TRBV6-4,-,-,ASSETTGNTQY
TRBJ2-1,TRBV4-3,TRBD2,-,ASSPGISGSLYNEQF
TRBJ2-1,TRBV27,-,few,ASSLGRSSYNEQF
TRBJ2-7,TRBV19,TRBD1,-,ASSDAGTGRYEQY
TRBJ1-5,TRBV21-1,-,-,ASSKDPGKQGNQPQH
TRBJ1-3,TRBV30,-,-,AWRGGGNTIY
TRBJ2-3,TRBV19,TRBD2,-,ASSMDRSGRARVDTQY
TRBJ2-2,TRBV5-1,TRBD2,-,ASSSYGTTITGELF
TRBJ1-4,TRBV4-1,-,-,ASSQGQTNEKLF
TRBJ2-7,TRBV4-1,TRBD1,-,ASSQGTGDEQY
TRBJ1-4,TRBV5-5,TRBD1,-,ASRTTGNMEKLF
TRBJ2-2,TRBV7-3,TRBD1,-,ASSLGTVWAGELF
TRBJ2-7,TRBV25-1,TRBD1,-,ASSGNPGQGALYEQY
TRBJ2-5,TRBV4-2,TRBD2,-,ASSQGPTGGQETQY
TRBJ1-2,TRBV2,TRBD1,-,ASSTSGQAIYGYT
TRBJ2-1,TRBV4-1,-,-,ASSQGIQRSNEQF
TRBJ2-1,TRBV7-2,TRBD1,-,ASTIWGTGDYNEQF